The clone carrying this T cell receptor beta chain appeared once. This sample is part of a study of blood T cell repertoires in COVID-19. Study-wide background: Researchers got acute and convalescent COVID-19 samples from the United States, Italy and Spain. The cDNA or gDNA used as material had been derived from T cells, B-cell-depleted T cells, or PBMCs.

As handled by the study authors: Estimates of nucleated cell counts were drawn from the amplification of reference gene primers. Here immunoSEQ multiplex PCR was the method, and the copy in TCRdb shows in-frame clones only, minus some. The V and J calls and clone size are taken from that table; D and trimming were inferred from the DNA. Among roughly 700,000 clones listed, just under 90% were seen once. The sample taken for sequencing was peripheral blood. The clonotype was recovered from a woman younger than 35 with acute or convalescent COVID-19.

CDR3 amino acids: CASSQDRGLGNEQFF. The CDR3 nucleotides read TGCGCCAGCAGCCAAGATAGGGGACTCGGCAATGAGCAGTTCTTC. The chain joins TRBV4-3 to TRBJ2-1, with D maybe TRBD2 (6 bases). Germline V lookup: CDR1 LGHNA, CDR2 YSLEER. The CDR3 has 15 amino acids. V was clipped by 0 bases and J by 6 bases, with 12 bases between them.